A single sample is the source of the 17 T cell receptor beta chains below, sequenced in a study of regulatory T cells in long-lasting Graves disease. Time point described: newly diagnosed GD, antithyroid drugs for less than 3 months. Generation of the TCR library employed RNA extracted from PBMCs. Arm-PCR of CDR3 regions with iRepertoire HTBI primers generated TCR beta libraries. TCRdb analysed the multiplex PCR reads with MiXCR anew, one entry per CDR3 protein. The sample has about 380,000 distinct CDR3 sequences, around a sixth seen once. The sequenced sample was peripheral blood mononuclear cells (PBMCs), obtained at new diagnosis, from a patient treated with antithyroid drugs. Every receptor here comes from a female donor with Graves disease.

This clonotype was counted only a few times. A much larger clone sits a single nucleotide away, making a read error possible. The chain employs TRBV27 and TRBJ2-2, with a possible D match to TRBD2 (5 bases). This CDR3 has 13 amino acids. In germline, CDR1 is MNHEY, CDR2 SMNVEV (reference sequence). CDR3: CASSLANTGELLF. CDR3 DNA: TGTGCCAGCAGTTTAGCGAACACCGGGGAGCTGCTTTTT.

This clonotype has at least ten counts. J is TRBJ2-3 and V is TRBV7-9, with D possibly matching TRBD1 (5 bases). The V and J ends lost 4 bases and 4 bases respectively, with 9 bases between them. CDR1 is SEHNR, CDR2 FQNEAQ, per germline (reference sequence). The CDR3 spans 13 residues. CDR3 sequence reads: CASSSRGADTQYF. In DNA, the CDR3 is TGTGCCAGCAGCTCAAGGGGCGCAGATACGCAGTATTTT.

A word on this clonotype: This could be a read error, since a much larger clone is one nucleotide away. The chain combines TRBV5-5 with TRBJ1-1, with D uncertain. Germline CDR1 is SGHKS and CDR2 is YYEKEE (reference sequence). The CDR3 is 18 amino acids. Trimming stripped 0 bases from V and 3 bases from J, with 21 bases between. CDR3 protein: CASSLGYWEVDMDTEAFF. DNA for the CDR3: TGTGCCAGCAGCTTGGGTTATTGGGAAGTTGACATGGACACTGAAGCTTTCTTT.

The chain links TRBV9 to TRBJ1-6; possible D gene TRBD1, 6 bases. Trimming stripped 4 bases from V and 15 bases from J, with 26 bases between. Germline assignment: CDR1 SGDLS and CDR2 YYNGEE. The CDR3 is 16 amino acids. CDR3 amino acids: CASSPRGGNGWNLLHF. Written as DNA, the CDR3 is TGTGCCAGCAGCCCCCGAGGGGGGAACGGCTGGAATCTCCTCCACTTT.

As to this clonotype: It is likely a read error: a sequence one base away is far more abundant. The CDR3 DNA is TGTGCCAGCAGCATAATTTCGGGTGAGCAGTTCTTC. Protein: CASSIISGEQFF. The genes are TRBV7-6 and TRBJ2-3; D call uncertain. The J call may be in error: the DNA end matches TRBJ2-1 better. The germline CDR1 and CDR2 sequences are SGHVS and FNYEAQ. The CDR3 contains 12 residues.

This clonotype was observed a few times. The J gene is TRBJ2-3, the V gene TRBV27; D is unresolved. V was cut by 2 bases and J by 8 bases, with 8 bases left in between. The germline V gene has CDR1 MNHEY and CDR2 SMNVEV (reference sequence). CDR3 length equals 12 residues. CDR3 sequence reads: CASSLQLGTQYF. CDR3 nucleotides: TGTGCCAGCAGTTTACAGCTAGGTACGCAGTATTTT.

J is TRBJ2-7 and V is TRBV7-2; no definite D call. Germline V gives CDR1 SGHTA, CDR2 FQGNSA. Between the trimmed V and J ends, which lost 4 bases and 1 base, there was a span of 8 bases. The CDR3 contains 13 residues. CDR3 in DNA: TGTGCCAGCAGCTCTTACACATCCTACGAGCAGTACTTC. This gives the protein CASSSYTSYEQYF.

This clonotype was observed at least ten times. This chain uses TRBV28 with TRBJ2-2; D remains ambiguous. The CDR3 sequence is 15 residues long. Between the trimmed V and J ends, which lost 3 bases and 3 bases, there was a span of 11 bases. The germline CDR1 and CDR2 sequences are MDHEN and SYDVKM. The CDR3 reads CASSFGVLDTGELFF. The CDR3 nucleotides are TGTGCCAGCAGTTTTGGAGTTCTGGACACCGGGGAGCTGTTTTTT.

The chain has TRBV6-9 and TRBJ1-2, with D possibly being TRBD1 (5 bases). The germline V gene encodes CDR1 MNHGY and CDR2 SVAAGI. The length of the CDR3 is 14 residues. The V end was cut by 4 bases, the J end by 7 bases, with 16 bases between. The chain's CDR3 is CASSLLVTASGYTF. The DNA for the CDR3 is TGTGCCAGCAGTTTACTGGTGACAGCCTCTGGCTACACCTTC.

This clonotype has a handful of counts. The chain carries TRBV12-5 and TRBJ1-6, with D uncertain. The V end was cut by 4 bases, the J end by 5 bases, with 15 bases between. The length of the CDR3 is 16 residues. Germline V gene sequence: CDR1 LGHNT, CDR2 FRNRAP. CDR3 sequence reads: CASGWSEGRDNSPLHF. The CDR3 bases are TGTGCTAGTGGTTGGTCGGAAGGGAGAGATAATTCACCCCTCCACTTT.

This clonotype was counted many times. The genes are TRBV20-1 and TRBJ2-6; 11 bases fit TRBD1. Trimming took 1 base from V and 0 from J; bases not matched to a gene: 5. CDR1 is DFQATT and CDR2 is SNEGSKA in the germline V gene (reference sequence). The CDR3 is made up of 18 amino acids. The CDR3 spells CSARGGQGDHSGANVLTF. The CDR3 DNA reads TGCAGTGCTAGAGGGGGACAGGGGGATCACTCTGGGGCCAACGTCCTGACTTTC.

This clonotype came up a few times. The chain uses TRBV4-1 and TRBJ2-1; D unclear. The V end lost 0 bases, the J end lost 5 bases, and 14 bases lay between the germline ends. This CDR3 has 16 residues. Germline V gene data show CDR1 as MGHRA and CDR2 as YSYEKL. CDR3 nucleotides: TGCGCCAGCAGCCAAGATGGGCTCTCCCTCGACAATGAGCAGTTCTTC. Translation: CASSQDGLSLDNEQFF.

The chain carries TRBV6-2 or TRBV6-3 and TRBJ2-3; TRBD2 aligns across 11 bases. The CDR3 loop spans 16 amino acids. CDR1 MNHEY and CDR2 SVGEGT come from the germline V gene. V gave up 6 bases and J gave up 5 bases; unmatched junction bases: 10. CDR3 DNA sequence: TGTGCCAGCAGCTCACTAGCGGGAGTTAAAGGAGATACGCAGTATTTT. It codes for CASSSLAGVKGDTQYF.

This clonotype was counted at least ten times. This chain connects TRBV7-3 to TRBJ1-2, with a possible D match to TRBD1 (6 bases). The ends were cut back, 3 bases at V and 4 bases at J, with 21 bases in the middle. Germline CDR1 is SGHTA and CDR2 is FQGTGA. The CDR3 is made up of 17 amino acids. The CDR3 loop reads CASSFVLRGRDLYGYTF. CDR3 DNA sequence: TGTGCCAGCAGCTTCGTTTTACGGGGGCGCGACCTCTATGGCTACACCTTC. Based on the CDR3 plus reference TRBV7-3 and TRBJ1-2, the full variable domain is GAGVSQTPSNKVTEKGKYVELRCDPISGHTALYWYRQSLGQGPEFLIYFQGTGAADDSGLPNDRFFAVRPEGSVSTLKIQRTERGDSAVYLCASSFVLRGRDLYGYTFGSGTRLTVV.

The J gene is TRBJ2-7, the V gene TRBV7-2; the D call may be TRBD1 or TRBD2 (5 bases each). V lost 8 bases, J lost 0 bases, and 11 bases lay in between. Germline V CDR1 and CDR2: SGHTA, FQGNSA. The CDR3 is 13 amino acids. The CDR3, as DNA: TGTGCCAGCCGGGGACCCGGCTCCTACGAGCAGTACTTC. Amino acid sequence: CASRGPGSYEQYF.

The chain carries TRBV30 and TRBJ1-1, with a weak D call TRBD1 (5 bases). Germline V lookup: CDR1 GTSNPN, CDR2 SVGIG (reference sequence). CDR3 length: 16 residues. Trimming shortened V by 0 bases and J by 0 bases, and 14 bases separated the two germline ends. This chain's CDR3 is CAWSVLWQGMNTEAFF. In DNA, the CDR3 is TGTGCCTGGAGTGTACTGTGGCAGGGCATGAACACTGAAGCTTTCTTT.

Remarks on this clonotype: This clone may be a read error of a much larger clone one base away. The rearrangement joins TRBV28 to TRBJ1-1; tentatively, D is TRBD1 (5 bases). This CDR3 has 12 residues. Per germline, CDR1 MDHEN and CDR2 SYDVKM. The CDR3 DNA is TGTGCCAGCAGTTCGCGGGGCCGTGAAGCTTACTTT. Amino acids: CASSSRGREAYF.